This TCR beta chain was captured by sequencing in a study of blood T cell repertoires in COVID-19. Looking at the study overall: COVID-19 samples, acute and convalescent, were from the United States, Italy and Spain. Sources were T cells, B-cell-depleted T cells, or PBMCs; the material itself was cDNA or gDNA.

The germline V gene has CDR1 SGHNT and CDR2 YYREEE (reference sequence). The CDR3 totals 17 residues. J gave up 0 bases and V 4 bases, and 3 bases lay outside the gene matches. This clone has a single count. Libraries were prepared by immunoSEQ multiplex PCR; TCRdb keeps only in-frame clonotypes and omits some of them. The sample lists fewer than 200,000 clones; approximately 85% were seen once. The chain is built from TRBV5-4 and TRBJ2-6; 11 bases are shared with TRBD2. The sequence derives from an elderly woman with acute or convalescent COVID-19. The material sequenced was peripheral blood. The DNA for the CDR3 is TGTGCCAGCAGCGCCGGGACTAGCGGCTCTGGGGCCAACGTCCTGACTTTC. Its protein is CASSAGTSGSGANVLTF.